This T cell receptor beta chain originates from a study of T cell responses to AZD1222 COVID-19 vaccine. Regarding the study as a whole: Donors skewed white British and female; clonal diversity was possibly underestimated. At baseline, seropositivity was found in only 5 to 7 AZD1222 recipients. Repertoire collection took place solely once the T cell response had peaked. Close to half of spike-specific TCRs reportedly recognize unmutated variant regions.

CDR3 size: 14 residues. Germline V gene lookup returns CDR1 GTSNPN and CDR2 SVGIG (reference sequence). For this clone: Its antigen is undetermined.

TCRdb's table, derived via immunoSEQ multiplex PCR, lists solely in-frame clones and lacks some. Here the sample spans about 180,000 clones, 85% to 90% being singletons. The TCR sequence derives from an adult in good health. Sequencing used peripheral blood, obtained on day 0 of AZD1222 vaccination. The chain has TRBV30 and TRBJ2-5; a possible D gene is TRBD1 (5 bases). CDR3 sequence: CASTRQGGQETQYF. The CDR3 DNA is TGTGCGTCGACGAGGCAGGGTGGGCAAGAGACCCAGTACTTC.